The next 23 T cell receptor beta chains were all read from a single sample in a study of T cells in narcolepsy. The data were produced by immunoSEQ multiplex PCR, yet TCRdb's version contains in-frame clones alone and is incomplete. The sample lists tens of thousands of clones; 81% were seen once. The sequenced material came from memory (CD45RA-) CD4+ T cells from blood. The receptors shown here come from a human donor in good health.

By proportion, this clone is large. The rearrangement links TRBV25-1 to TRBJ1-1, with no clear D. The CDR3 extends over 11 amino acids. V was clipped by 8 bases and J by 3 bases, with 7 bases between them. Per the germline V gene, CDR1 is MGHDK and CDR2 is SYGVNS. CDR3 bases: TGTGCCAGCGTGGACCACACTGAAGCTTTCTTT. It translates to CASVDHTEAFF. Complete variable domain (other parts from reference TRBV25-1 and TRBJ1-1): EADIYQTPRYLVIGTGKKITLECSQTMGHDKMYWYQQDPGMELHLIHYSYGVNSTEKGDLSSESTVSRIRTEHFPLTLESARPSHTSQYLCASVDHTEAFFGQGTRLTVV.

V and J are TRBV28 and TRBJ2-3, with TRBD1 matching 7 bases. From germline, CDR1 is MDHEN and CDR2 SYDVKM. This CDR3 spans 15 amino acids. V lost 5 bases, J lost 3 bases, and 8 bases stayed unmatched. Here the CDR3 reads CASSPGQMHTDTQYF. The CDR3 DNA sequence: TGTGCCAGCAGTCCGGGACAGATGCATACAGATACGCAGTATTTT.

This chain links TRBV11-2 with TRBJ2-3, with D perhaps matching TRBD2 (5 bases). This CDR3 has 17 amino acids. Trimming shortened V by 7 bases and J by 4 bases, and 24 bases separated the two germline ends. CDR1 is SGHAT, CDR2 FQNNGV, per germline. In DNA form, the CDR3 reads TGTGCCAGCACCTTTAGTAGGCTAGCCTTCCCCCCAGATACGCAGTATTTT. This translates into CASTFSRLAFPPDTQYF.

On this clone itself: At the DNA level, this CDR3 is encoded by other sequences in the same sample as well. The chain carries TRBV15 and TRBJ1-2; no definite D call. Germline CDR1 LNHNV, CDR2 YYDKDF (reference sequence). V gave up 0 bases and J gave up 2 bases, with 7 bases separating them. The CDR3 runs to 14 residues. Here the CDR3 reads CATSRDQGNYGYTF. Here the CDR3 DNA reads TGTGCCACCAGCAGAGATCAAGGGAACTATGGCTACACCTTC. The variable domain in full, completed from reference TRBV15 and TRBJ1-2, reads DAMVIQNPRYQVTQFGKPVTLSCSQTLNHNVMYWYQQKSSQAPKLLFHYYDKDFNNEADTPDNFQSRRPNTSFCFLDIRSPGLGDTAMYLCATSRDQGNYGYTFGSGTRLTVV.

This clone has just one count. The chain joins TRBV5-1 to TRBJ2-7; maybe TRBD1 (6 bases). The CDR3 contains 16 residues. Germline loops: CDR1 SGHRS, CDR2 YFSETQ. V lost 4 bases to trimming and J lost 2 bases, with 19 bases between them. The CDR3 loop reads CASSEAIVAGAYEQYF. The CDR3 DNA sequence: TGCGCCAGCAGCGAAGCGATAGTGGCAGGGGCCTACGAGCAGTACTTC.

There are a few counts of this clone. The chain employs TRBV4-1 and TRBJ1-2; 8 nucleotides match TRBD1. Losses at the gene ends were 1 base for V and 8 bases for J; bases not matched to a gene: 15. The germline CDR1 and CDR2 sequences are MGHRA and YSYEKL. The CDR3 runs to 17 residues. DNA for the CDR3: TGCGCCAGCAGCCAAGGAAACATATGGGACAGGTTGTCGGGCTACACCTTC. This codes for CASSQGNIWDRLSGYTF.

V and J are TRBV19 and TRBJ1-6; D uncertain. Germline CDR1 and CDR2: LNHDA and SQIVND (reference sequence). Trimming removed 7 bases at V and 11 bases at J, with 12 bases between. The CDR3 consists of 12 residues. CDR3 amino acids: CASTSNVPPLHF. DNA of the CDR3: TGTGCCAGTACGTCTAACGTTCCACCCCTCCACTTT. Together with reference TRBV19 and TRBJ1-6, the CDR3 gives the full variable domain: DGGITQSPKYLFRKEGQNVTLSCEQNLNHDAMYWYRQDPGQGLRLIYYSQIVNDFQKGDIAEGYSVSREKKESFPLTVTSAQKNPTAFYLCASTSNVPPLHFGNGTRLTVT.

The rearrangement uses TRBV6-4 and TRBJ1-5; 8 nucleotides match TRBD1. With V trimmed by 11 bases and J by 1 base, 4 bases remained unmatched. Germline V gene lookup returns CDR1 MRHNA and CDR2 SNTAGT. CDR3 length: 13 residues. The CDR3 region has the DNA TGTGCCCACAGGGGGGCGAGCAATCAGCCCCAGCATTTT. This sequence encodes CAHRGASNQPQHF.

The CDR3 sequence is CASSNGLAGGYGEQFF. For the CDR3, the DNA is TGTGCCAGCAGCAACGGACTAGCGGGGGGGTATGGTGAGCAGTTCTTC. The chain couples TRBV7-9 to TRBJ2-1, with 15 bases identical to TRBD2. The V gene's germline CDR1 is SEHNR and CDR2 FQNEAQ (reference sequence). J was trimmed by 9 bases and V by 5 bases; bases with no gene match: 8. The CDR3 has 16 residues.

The DNA of the CDR3 is TGTGCCAGCTGCTCTAGCGGGGGGCGTCAAGAGACCCAGTACTTC. It codes for CASCSSGGRQETQYF. The chain joins TRBV6-5 to TRBJ2-5; 11 bases line up with TRBD2. V shed 8 bases and J 2 bases; nucleotides not matched to a gene: 7. Per the germline V gene, CDR1 is MNHEY and CDR2 is SVGAGI. The CDR3 contains 15 residues.

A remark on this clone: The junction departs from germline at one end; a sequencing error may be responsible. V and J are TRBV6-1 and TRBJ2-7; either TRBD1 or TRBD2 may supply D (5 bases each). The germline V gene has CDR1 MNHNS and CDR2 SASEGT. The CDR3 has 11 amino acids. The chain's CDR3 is CAISGGNEQYF. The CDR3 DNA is TGTGCCATCAGTGGGGGTAACGAGCAGTACTTC.

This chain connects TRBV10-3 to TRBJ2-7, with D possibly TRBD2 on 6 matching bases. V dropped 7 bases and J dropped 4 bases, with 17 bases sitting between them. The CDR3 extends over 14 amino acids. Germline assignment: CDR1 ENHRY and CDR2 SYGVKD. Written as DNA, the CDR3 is TGTGCCATCAATCCCGCTGGGGGAGGATACGAGCAGTACTTC. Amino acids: CAINPAGGGYEQYF.

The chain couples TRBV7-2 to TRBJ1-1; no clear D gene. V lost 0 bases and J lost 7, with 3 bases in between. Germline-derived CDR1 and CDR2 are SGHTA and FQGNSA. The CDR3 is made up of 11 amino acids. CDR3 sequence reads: CASSLAHEAFF. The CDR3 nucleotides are TGTGCCAGCAGCTTAGCCCATGAAGCTTTCTTT.

The CDR3 sequence is CASSEEAINQPQHF. Written as DNA, the CDR3 is TGTGCCAGCAGTGAAGAGGCCATCAATCAGCCCCAGCATTTT. V usage is TRBV2 and J usage is TRBJ1-5, with unresolved D. V lost 1 base and J 3 bases, leaving 7 bases between the germline ends. Germline CDR1 and CDR2: SNHLY and FYNNEI. The length of the CDR3 is 14 residues.

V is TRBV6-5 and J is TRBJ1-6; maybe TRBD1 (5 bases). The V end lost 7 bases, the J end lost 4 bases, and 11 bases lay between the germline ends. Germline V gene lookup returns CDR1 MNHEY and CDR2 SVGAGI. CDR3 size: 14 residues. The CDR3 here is CASKWDGYNSPLHF. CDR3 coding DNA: TGTGCCAGCAAATGGGACGGGTATAATTCACCCCTCCACTTT.

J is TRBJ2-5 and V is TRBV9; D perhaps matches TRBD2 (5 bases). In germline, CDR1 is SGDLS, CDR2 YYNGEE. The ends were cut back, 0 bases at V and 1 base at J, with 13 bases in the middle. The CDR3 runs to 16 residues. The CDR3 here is CASSVGFSGGQETQYF. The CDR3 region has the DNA TGTGCCAGCAGCGTAGGTTTCAGCGGAGGCCAAGAGACCCAGTACTTC.

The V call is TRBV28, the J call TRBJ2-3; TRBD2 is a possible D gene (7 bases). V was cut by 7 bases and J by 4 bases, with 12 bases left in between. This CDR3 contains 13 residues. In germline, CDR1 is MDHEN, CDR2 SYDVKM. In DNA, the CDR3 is TGTGCCAGCAACCTGGGGGGGCCAGATACGCAGTATTTT. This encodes CASNLGGPDTQYF.

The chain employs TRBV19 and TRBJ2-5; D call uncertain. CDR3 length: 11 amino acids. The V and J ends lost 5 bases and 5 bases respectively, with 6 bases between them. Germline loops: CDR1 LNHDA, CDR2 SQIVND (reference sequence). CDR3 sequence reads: CASSASETQYF. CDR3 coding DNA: TGTGCCAGTAGTGCTTCGGAGACCCAGTACTTC.

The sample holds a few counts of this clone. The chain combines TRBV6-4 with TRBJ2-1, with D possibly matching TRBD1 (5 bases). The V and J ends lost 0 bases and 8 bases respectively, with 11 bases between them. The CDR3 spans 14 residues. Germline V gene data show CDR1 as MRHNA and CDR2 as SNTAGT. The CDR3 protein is CASSDSGHVDEQFF. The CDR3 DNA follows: TGTGCCAGCAGTGACTCAGGACATGTCGATGAGCAGTTCTTC.

CDR3 DNA: TGTGCCAGCAGCTTAGGGACAGGGTTCGGCGAGCAGTACTTC. It yields the protein CASSLGTGFGEQYF. The V gene is TRBV7-6, the J gene TRBJ2-5, with 8 bases that match TRBD1. The tail of the sequence fits TRBJ2-7 better, so the J call may be wrong. This CDR3 has 14 residues. Germline V gene sequence: CDR1 SGHVS, CDR2 FNYEAQ.

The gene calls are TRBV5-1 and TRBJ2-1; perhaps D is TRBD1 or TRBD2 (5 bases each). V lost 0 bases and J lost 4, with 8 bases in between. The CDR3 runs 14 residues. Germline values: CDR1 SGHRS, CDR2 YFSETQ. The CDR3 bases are TGCGCCAGCAGCTTGGTGGGGGAGTACAATGAGCAGTTCTTC. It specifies CASSLVGEYNEQFF.

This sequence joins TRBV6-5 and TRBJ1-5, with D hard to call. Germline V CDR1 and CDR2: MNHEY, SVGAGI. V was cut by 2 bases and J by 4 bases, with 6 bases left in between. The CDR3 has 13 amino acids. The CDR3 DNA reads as TGTGCCAGCAGTTACGGTAGGAATCAGCCCCAGCATTTT. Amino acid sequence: CASSYGRNQPQHF.

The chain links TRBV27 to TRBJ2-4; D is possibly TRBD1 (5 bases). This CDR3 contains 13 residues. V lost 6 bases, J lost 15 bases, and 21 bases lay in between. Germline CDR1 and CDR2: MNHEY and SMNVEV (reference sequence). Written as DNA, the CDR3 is TGTGCCAGCAGCCAATCTACCAGGACACGGGTGTACTTC. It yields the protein CASSQSTRTRVYF.